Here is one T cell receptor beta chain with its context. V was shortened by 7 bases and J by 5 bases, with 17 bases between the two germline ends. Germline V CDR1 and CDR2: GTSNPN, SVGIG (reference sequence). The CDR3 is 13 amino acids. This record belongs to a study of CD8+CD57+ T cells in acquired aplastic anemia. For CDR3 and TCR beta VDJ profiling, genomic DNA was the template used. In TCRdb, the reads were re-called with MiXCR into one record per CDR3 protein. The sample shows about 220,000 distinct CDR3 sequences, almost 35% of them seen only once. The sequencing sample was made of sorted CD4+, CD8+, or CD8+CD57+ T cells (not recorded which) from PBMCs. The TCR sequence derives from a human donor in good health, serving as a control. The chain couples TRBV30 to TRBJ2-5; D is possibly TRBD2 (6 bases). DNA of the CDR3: TGTGCCTACAAGGGCGGGGCCCTGGAGACCCAGTACTTC. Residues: CAYKGGALETQYF.